Described below is a single T cell receptor beta chain sequence and its context. This record belongs to a study of blood T cell repertoires in COVID-19. Libraries were prepared by immunoSEQ multiplex PCR; TCRdb keeps only in-frame clonotypes and omits some of them. The table has 80,000 to 95,000 clones, approximately 81% seen once; the top ten hold over 35%. Looked up from germline, CDR1 is LNHDA and CDR2 is SQIVND (reference sequence). V shed 6 bases and J shed 4 bases, with 20 bases lying between them. The CDR3 runs 16 residues. The source is a man older than 75 with acute or convalescent COVID-19. Sequenced material: peripheral blood. V gene TRBV19 combines with J gene TRBJ2-3; perhaps TRBD2 as D (6 bases). The CDR3 nucleotides read TGTGCCAGTAGGCTCCGTGGGGGGACCGGGGCAGATACGCAGTATTTT. Residues: CASRLRGGTGADTQYF.